The sequence of this T cell receptor (beta chain) was determined in a study of PD-1 blockade in mismatch repair-deficient tumors. Across the whole study: All were previously treated, progressing patients with some twelve mismatch repair-deficient cancer types. Overall study results and limits: Tumor-resident clones, often absent from pretreatment blood, expanded after pembrolizumab and then contracted.

Only in-frame clones appear in the TCRdb table, and some are missing; sequencing was by immunoSEQ multiplex PCR. The table includes 30,000 to 45,000 clones, approximately 88% detected once. Notes on this clone: Its antigen is undetermined.

The germline V gene encodes CDR1 MGHDK and CDR2 SYGVNS. The CDR3 totals 13 residues. The junction had 7 bases not matched to a gene; V was cut back by 11 bases and J by 0 bases. Mismatch repair deficiency was confirmed in all patients, by PCR or immunohistochemistry. A few pembrolizumab responders had their TCRs sequenced. Sequenced material: PBMCs, taken about 40 weeks after starting pembrolizumab. This TCR was recovered from an adult with mismatch repair-deficient cancer. The chain links TRBV25-1 to TRBJ2-7; 7 positions agree with TRBD1. The DNA of the CDR3 is TGTGCCGACACTGACAGGGACTCCTACGAGCAGTACTTC. This encodes CADTDRDSYEQYF.